The present T cell receptor beta chain was sequenced within a study of T cell responses to AZD1222 COVID-19 vaccine. With respect to this clone: The antigen remains unidentified.

Clones were sequenced by immunoSEQ multiplex PCR, and TCRdb holds only the in-frame ones, with some missing. This repertoire shows more than 75,000 clones, roughly 90% found once; its top ten account for over 6.5%. The V gene's germline CDR1 is LGHNA and CDR2 YSLEER. The CDR3 is 16 amino acids. V shed 0 bases and J 5 bases; nucleotides not matched to a gene: 7. Broader study findings: Repertoires were obtained only post-peak T cell response.

V is TRBV4-3 and J is TRBJ2-4, with 7 bases identical to TRBD1. This clonotype was obtained from an adult in good health. This material consisted of peripheral blood, taken on day 0 of AZD1222 vaccination. CDR3 sequence: CASSQDLPGQQNIQYF. The CDR3 DNA reads as TGCGCCAGCAGCCAAGATTTGCCGGGACAGCAAAACATTCAGTACTTC.